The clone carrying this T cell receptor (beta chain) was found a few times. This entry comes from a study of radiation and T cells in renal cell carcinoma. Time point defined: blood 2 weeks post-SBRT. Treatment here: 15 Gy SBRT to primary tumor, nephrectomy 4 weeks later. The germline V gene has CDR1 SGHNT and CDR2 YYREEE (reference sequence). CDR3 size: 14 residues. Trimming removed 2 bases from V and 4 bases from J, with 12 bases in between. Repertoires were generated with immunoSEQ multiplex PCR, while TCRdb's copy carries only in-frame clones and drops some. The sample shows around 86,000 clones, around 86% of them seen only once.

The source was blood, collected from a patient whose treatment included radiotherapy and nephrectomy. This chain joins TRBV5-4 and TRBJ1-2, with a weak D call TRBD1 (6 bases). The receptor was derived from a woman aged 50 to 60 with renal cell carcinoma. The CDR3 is CASSFGQHAYGYTF. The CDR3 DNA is TGTGCCAGCAGCTTTGGACAGCATGCCTATGGCTACACCTTC.